The 9 T cell receptor beta chains below come from one sample, sequenced in a study of blood T cell repertoires in COVID-19 (dated by TCRdb to about 2020). Library method: the immunoSEQ multiplex PCR assay. This is the immuneACCESS table as TCRdb keeps it, with only in-frame sequences that have V and J called. A part of the clones is gone; compared with another copy, unresolved V genes explain less than half, and the rest is unexplained. Present in this sample are 150,000 to 200,000 clones, about 93% of which were seen just once. About 4.5% of the sample belongs to the ten largest clones. Material for sequencing was peripheral blood. Receptors were obtained from a woman between 45 and 65 years old with acute or convalescent COVID-19.

This clone was seen just once. This chain uses TRBV7-8 with TRBJ1-5; a weak D match, TRBD1 (6 bases). CDR3 length: 15 amino acids. Deletions cut 6 bases from V and 7 bases from J, with 19 bases between. The germline V gene encodes CDR1 SGHVS and CDR2 FQNEAQ. The CDR3 region is CASSQDSGRKQPQHF. The CDR3 DNA is TGTGCCAGCAGTCAGGACAGCGGGAGGAAGCAGCCCCAGCATTTT.

This clone was detected once. The V call is TRBV27, the J call TRBJ2-7; D is possibly TRBD2 (7 bases). Germline V gene sequence: CDR1 MNHEY, CDR2 SMNVEV (reference sequence). This CDR3 comprises 15 residues. V lost 5 bases and J 4 bases, leaving 18 bases between the germline ends. The CDR3 coding sequence is TGTGCCAGCAGTATGCTAGGGGGAGGGGTATACGAGCAGTACTTC. Protein sequence: CASSMLGGGVYEQYF.

The rearrangement joins TRBV3-1 (or the pseudogene TRBV3-2) to TRBJ2-1, with 8 bases aligning to TRBD2. CDR3 length equals 18 residues. Germline V lookup: CDR1 LGHDT, CDR2 YNNKEL (reference sequence). With V trimmed by 0 bases and J by 8 bases, 15 bases remained unmatched. CDR3 sequence (DNA): TGTGCCAGCAGCCAAGATCCCAGCGGGAGTGGTTTCGGGGATGAGCAGTTCTTC. It yields the protein CASSQDPSGSGFGDEQFF.

The chain employs TRBV18 and TRBJ2-2; TRBD2 matches at 12 bases. J lost 6 bases, V lost 2 bases, and 4 bases had no gene match. Germline V gene lookup returns CDR1 KGHSH and CDR2 LQKENI. The CDR3 is 16 amino acids. The CDR3 sequence is CASSPSWTSGAGELFF. The CDR3 DNA is TGTGCCAGCTCACCATCGTGGACTAGCGGGGCCGGGGAGCTGTTTTTT.

The rearrangement links TRBV4-3 to TRBJ1-2; possible D gene TRBD1, 5 bases. Germline-derived CDR1 and CDR2 are LGHNA and YSLEER. CDR3 length: 17 residues. V gave up 0 bases and J gave up 4 bases, with 18 bases separating them. Here the CDR3 reads CASSQDWPGYGGYGYTF. CDR3 sequence (DNA): TGCGCCAGCAGCCAAGATTGGCCAGGGTACGGGGGCTATGGCTACACCTTC.

V and J are TRBV28 and TRBJ2-2, with 7 bases that match TRBD2. V lost 6 bases and J lost 2; bases outside the gene matches: 6. Germline lookup yields CDR1 MDHEN and CDR2 SYDVKM. This CDR3 is 15 amino acids long. The CDR3: CASSPGGPNTGELFF. The CDR3 region has the DNA TGTGCCAGCAGCCCGGGGGGACCTAACACCGGGGAGCTGTTTTTT.

This rearrangement joins TRBV11-2 to TRBJ2-3; D is perhaps TRBD1 (6 bases). The CDR3 sequence is 16 residues long. V shed 2 bases and J shed 2 bases, with 14 bases lying between them. Per the germline V gene, CDR1 is SGHAT and CDR2 is FQNNGV. The CDR3 DNA is TGTGCCAGCAGCTTATTGGTCAGGGGTTCCACAGATACGCAGTATTTT. Translation: CASSLLVRGSTDTQYF.

The chain couples TRBV2 to TRBJ1-3; 8 bases align to TRBD1. This CDR3 is 17 amino acids long. Per germline, CDR1 SNHLY and CDR2 FYNNEI. With 7 bases clipped from V and 0 bases from J, the junction kept 11 bases outside the gene matches. CDR3 nucleotides: TGTGCCAGCAACCTCGACAGGGGCGCGAGCTCTGGAAACACCATATATTTT. As protein: CASNLDRGASSGNTIYF.

Only a few counts were recorded for this clone. V gene TRBV6-1 combines with J gene TRBJ2-7; no reliable D call. The V gene lost 0 bases and the J gene lost 9 bases, with 9 bases spanning the gap. CDR3 length: 12 residues. Germline loops: CDR1 MNHNS, CDR2 SASEGT. The CDR3 loop is CASSEAARLQYF. The CDR3 DNA reads TGTGCCAGCAGTGAAGCTGCGAGGTTGCAGTACTTC.